These 2 T cell receptor beta chains were sequenced from one sample in a study of shared clonotypes between healthy human individuals. Sequencing used immunoSEQ multiplex PCR; TCRdb keeps in-frame clones, though not all of them. The sample consists of about 490,000 clones, roughly 85% of them appearing once. Sequencing was done on a sample of PBMCs. The receptor set was obtained from a woman aged 40 to 50 in good health. Some clones in this sample may be carry-over from other donors' samples.

The chain recombines TRBV10-3 with TRBJ2-7; D might be TRBD2 (6 bases). V was cut by 3 bases and J by 6 bases, with 12 bases left in between. Germline lookup yields CDR1 ENHRY and CDR2 SYGVKD. The CDR3 runs to 13 residues. CDR3: CAISDLGGTEQYF. Here the CDR3 DNA reads TGTGCCATCAGTGACCTAGGAGGGACCGAGCAGTACTTC.

This clone was observed a single time. The gene calls are TRBV7-6 and TRBJ2-5, with 9 positions matching TRBD2. CDR3 length: 22 residues. CDR1 is SGHVS and CDR2 is FNYEAQ in the germline V gene. Germline trimming cut 0 bases from V and 0 bases from J; bases unmatched to any gene: 20. The CDR3 sequence: CASSLARRGPKAGGPYQETQYF. The CDR3 bases are TGTGCCAGCAGCTTAGCAAGGAGGGGGCCAAAAGCGGGAGGACCTTACCAAGAGACCCAGTACTTC.